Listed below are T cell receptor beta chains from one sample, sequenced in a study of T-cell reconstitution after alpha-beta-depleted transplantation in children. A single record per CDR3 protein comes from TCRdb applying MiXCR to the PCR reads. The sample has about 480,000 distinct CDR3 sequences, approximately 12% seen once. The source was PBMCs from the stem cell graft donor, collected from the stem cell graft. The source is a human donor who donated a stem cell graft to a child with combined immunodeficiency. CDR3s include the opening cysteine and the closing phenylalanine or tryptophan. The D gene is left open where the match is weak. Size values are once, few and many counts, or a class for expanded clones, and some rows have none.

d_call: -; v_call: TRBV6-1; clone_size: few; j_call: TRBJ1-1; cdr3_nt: TGTGCCAGCAGTGAATCGGGGGTTAGACCTGAAGCTTTCTTT; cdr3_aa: CASSESGVRPEAFF
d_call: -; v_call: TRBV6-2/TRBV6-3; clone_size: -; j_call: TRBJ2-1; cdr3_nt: TGTGCCAGCAGTTACGCGTCGCCAGTAGGATTATACAATGAGCAGTTCTTC; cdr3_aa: CASSYASPVGLYNEQFF
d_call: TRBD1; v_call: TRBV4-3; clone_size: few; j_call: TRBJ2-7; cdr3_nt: TGCGCCAGCAGCCATGGACAGGGGGCTTCCTACGAGCAGTACTTC; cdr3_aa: CASSHGQGASYEQYF
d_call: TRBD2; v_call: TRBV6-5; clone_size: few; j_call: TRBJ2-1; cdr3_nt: TGTGCCAGCAGTTACTCGATTAGGGCTAGCGGGAGGACCTACAATGAGCAGTTCTTC; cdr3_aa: CASSYSIRASGRTYNEQFF
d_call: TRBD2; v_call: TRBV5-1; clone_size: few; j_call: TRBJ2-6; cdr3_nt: TGCGCCAGCCGGGAGGGGAGCACTCTGTCTCGGGCCAACGTCCTGACTTTC; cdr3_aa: CASREGSTLSRANVLTF
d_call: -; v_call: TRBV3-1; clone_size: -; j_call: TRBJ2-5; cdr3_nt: TGTGCCAGCAGCCAAGATGTAGGGGTCGGAGAGACCCAGTACTTC; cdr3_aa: CASSQDVGVGETQYF
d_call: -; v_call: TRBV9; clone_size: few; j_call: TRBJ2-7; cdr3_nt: TGTGCCAGCAGCGTAGGAAGCGCCGGCCCCTACGAGCAGTACTTC; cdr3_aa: CASSVGSAGPYEQYF
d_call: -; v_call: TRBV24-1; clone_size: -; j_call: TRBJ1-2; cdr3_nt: TGTGCCACCAGTGATCTTGACTCCAGCTATGGCTACACCTTC; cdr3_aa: CATSDLDSSYGYTF
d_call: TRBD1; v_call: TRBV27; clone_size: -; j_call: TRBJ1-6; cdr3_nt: TGTGCCAGCAGTTTAAGGACAGGGGGAAATTCACCCCTCCACTTT; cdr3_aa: CASSLRTGGNSPLHF
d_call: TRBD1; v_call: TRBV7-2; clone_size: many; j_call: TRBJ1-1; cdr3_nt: TGTGCCAGCAGCTTTAACGACAGGGGGGCTTTCTTT; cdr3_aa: CASSFNDRGAFF
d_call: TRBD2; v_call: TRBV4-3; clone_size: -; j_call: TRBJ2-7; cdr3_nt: TGCGCCAGCAGCCGGGGACTAGCGGGGAGCCCCTACGAGCAGTACTTC; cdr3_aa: CASSRGLAGSPYEQYF
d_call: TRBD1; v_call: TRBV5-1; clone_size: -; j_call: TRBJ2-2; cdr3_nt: TGCGCCAGCAGCAGGGGGGACAGGCCGGGCACCGGGGAGCTGTTTTTT; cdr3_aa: CASSRGDRPGTGELFF
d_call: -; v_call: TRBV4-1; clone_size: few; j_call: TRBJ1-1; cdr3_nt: TGCGCCAGCAGCCAAGGGTACCGATCGAACACTGAAGCTTTCTTT; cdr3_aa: CASSQGYRSNTEAFF
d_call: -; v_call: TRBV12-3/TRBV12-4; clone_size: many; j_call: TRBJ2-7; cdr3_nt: TGTGCCAGCAGCCCGGGACGAGTTTCCTACGAGCAGTACTTC; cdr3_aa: CASSPGRVSYEQYF
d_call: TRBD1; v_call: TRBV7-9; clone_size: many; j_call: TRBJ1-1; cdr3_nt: TGTGCCAGCAGCTGGGACAGGGAGGGCCCTGAAGCTTTCTTT; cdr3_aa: CASSWDREGPEAFF
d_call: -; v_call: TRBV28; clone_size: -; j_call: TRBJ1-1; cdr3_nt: TGTGCCAGCAGTTTATGGGGGGGCCAGAACACTGAAGCTTTCTTT; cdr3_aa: CASSLWGGQNTEAFF
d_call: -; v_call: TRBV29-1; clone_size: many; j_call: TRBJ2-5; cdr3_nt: TGCAGCGTTCTAAAGGAGACCCAGTACTTC; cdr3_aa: CSVLKETQYF
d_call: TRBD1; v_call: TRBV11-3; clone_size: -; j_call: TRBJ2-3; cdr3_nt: TGTGCCAGCAGCCAGGGGACAGTTCGCCCAACAACAGATACGCAGTATTTT; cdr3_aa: CASSQGTVRPTTDTQYF
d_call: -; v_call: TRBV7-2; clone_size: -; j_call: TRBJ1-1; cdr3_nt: TGTGCCAGCAGCTGGATAGGGGTGATTGAAGCTTTCTTT; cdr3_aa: CASSWIGVIEAFF
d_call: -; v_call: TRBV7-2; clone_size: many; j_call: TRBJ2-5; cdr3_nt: TGTGCCAGCAGCTTTAACCCAGGCCTCCAAGAGACCCAGTACTTC; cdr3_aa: CASSFNPGLQETQYF
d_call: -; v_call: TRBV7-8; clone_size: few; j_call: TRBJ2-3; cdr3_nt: TGTGCCAGCAGCCTCCAAATGGGGTCAGATACGCAGTATTTT; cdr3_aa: CASSLQMGSDTQYF
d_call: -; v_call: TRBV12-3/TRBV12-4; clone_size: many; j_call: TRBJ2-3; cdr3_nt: TGTGCCAGCAGTTTATTGTCAGATACGCAGTATTTT; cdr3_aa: CASSLLSDTQYF
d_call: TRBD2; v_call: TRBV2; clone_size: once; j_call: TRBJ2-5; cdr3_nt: TGTGCCAGCAGTGAAACTAGCGTCAAAGAGACCGAGTACTTC; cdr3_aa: CASSETSVKETEYF
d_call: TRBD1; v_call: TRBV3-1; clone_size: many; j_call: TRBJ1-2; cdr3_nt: TGTGCCAGCAGCCAGGGGACAGCTTATGGCTACACCTTC; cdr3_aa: CASSQGTAYGYTF
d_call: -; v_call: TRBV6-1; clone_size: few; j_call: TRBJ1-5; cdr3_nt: TGTGCCAGCAGTAGAATGACGACACCACGGGATCAGCCCCAGCATTTT; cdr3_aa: CASSRMTTPRDQPQHF
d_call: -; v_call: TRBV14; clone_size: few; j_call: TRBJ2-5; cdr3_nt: TGTGCCAGCAGCCATTCCCAAGAGACCCAGTACTTC; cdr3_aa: CASSHSQETQYF
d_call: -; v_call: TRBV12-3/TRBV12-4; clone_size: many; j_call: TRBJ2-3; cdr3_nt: TGTGCCAGCAGTTTCAGCATGGCAGGGATCCCAGATACGCAGTATTTT; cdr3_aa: CASSFSMAGIPDTQYF
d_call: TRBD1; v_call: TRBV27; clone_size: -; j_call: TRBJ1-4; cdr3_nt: TGTGCCAGCAGTCCCTCTACAGGGGGTCGTGAAAAACTGTTTTTT; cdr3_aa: CASSPSTGGREKLFF
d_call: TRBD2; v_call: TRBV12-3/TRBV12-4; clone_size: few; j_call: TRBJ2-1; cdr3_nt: TGTGCCAGCACCCGTGGGGCAGCGGGAGGTAAGGATGAGCAGTTCTTC; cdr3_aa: CASTRGAAGGKDEQFF
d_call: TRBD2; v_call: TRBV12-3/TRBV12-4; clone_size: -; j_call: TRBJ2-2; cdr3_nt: TGTGCCAGCAGTCGCGAAGCGGGAGAGAACACCGGGGAGCTGTTTTTT; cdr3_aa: CASSREAGENTGELFF
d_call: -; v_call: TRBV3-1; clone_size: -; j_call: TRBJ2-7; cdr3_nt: TGTGCCAGCAGCCAAGTTAGAACTAGTGCCTTCGAGCAGTACTTC; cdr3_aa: CASSQVRTSAFEQYF
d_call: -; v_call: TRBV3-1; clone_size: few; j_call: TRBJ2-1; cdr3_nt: TGTGCCAGCAGCCAAGATCTGGGACACTCCTACAATGAGCAGTTCTTC; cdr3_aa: CASSQDLGHSYNEQFF
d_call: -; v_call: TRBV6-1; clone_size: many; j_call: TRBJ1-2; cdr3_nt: TGTGCCAGCAGTGGGACCGCATCGACGGGCTACACCTTC; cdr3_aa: CASSGTASTGYTF
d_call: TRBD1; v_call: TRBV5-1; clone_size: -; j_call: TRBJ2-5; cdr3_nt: TGCGCCAGCAGCCCACGTACAGGGGCTTCCCAAGAGACCCAGTACTTC; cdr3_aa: CASSPRTGASQETQYF
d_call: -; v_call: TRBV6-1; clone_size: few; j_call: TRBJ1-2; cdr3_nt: TGTGCCAGCAGTGAACGTGGGTATGGCTACACCTTC; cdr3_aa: CASSERGYGYTF
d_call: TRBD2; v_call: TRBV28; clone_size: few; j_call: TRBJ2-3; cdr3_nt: TGTGCCAGCAGTACTATAGCGGGGGGGCATGAAGATACGCAGTATTTT; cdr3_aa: CASSTIAGGHEDTQYF
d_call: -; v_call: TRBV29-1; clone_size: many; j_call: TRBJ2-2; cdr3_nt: TGCAGCGTCCGCGGGACAGCCAACACCGGGGAGCTGTTTTTT; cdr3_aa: CSVRGTANTGELFF
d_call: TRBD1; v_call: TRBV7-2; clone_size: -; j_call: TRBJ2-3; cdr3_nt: TGTGCCAGCAGCCCCCGGACAGGGATAGATACGCAGTATTTT; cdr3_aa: CASSPRTGIDTQYF
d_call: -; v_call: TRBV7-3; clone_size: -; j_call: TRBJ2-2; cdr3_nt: TGTGCCAGCAGCCAAGGCGCCGTGGGGTCGCTCACCGGGGAGCTGTTTTTT; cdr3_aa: CASSQGAVGSLTGELFF
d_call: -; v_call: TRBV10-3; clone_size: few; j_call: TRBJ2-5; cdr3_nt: TGTGCCATCGCGGGTGCTGGCAGCCAAGAGACCCAGTACTTC; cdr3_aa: CAIAGAGSQETQYF
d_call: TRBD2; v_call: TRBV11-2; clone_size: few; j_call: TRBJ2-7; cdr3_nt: TGTGCCAGCAGCTTAGGTTCCCTAGCGGGAGGGCGCTCCTACGAGCAGTACTTC; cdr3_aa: CASSLGSLAGGRSYEQYF
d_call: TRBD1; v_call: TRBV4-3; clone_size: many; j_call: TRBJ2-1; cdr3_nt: TGCGCCAGCAGCCAAGGGACAGGCCTGTCGGTAGGGTCCTACAATGAGCAGTTCTTC; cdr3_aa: CASSQGTGLSVGSYNEQFF
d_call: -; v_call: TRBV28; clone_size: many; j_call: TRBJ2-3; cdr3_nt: TGTGCCAGTCAGGGGGGGTCCACAGATACGCAGTATTTT; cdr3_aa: CASQGGSTDTQYF
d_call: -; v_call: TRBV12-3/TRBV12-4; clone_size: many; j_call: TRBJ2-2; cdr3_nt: TGTGCCAGCAGTGTCGACTCGGGGGAGCTGTTTTTT; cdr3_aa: CASSVDSGELFF
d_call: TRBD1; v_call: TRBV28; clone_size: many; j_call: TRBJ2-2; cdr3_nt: TGTGCCAGCAGTTTACAGGGGGCAGGCGGGGAGCTGTTTTTT; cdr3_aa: CASSLQGAGGELFF
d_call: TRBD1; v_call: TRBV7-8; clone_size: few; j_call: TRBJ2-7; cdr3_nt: TGTGCCAGCAGCTCACAGGACAGGGGGCTTTCCTACGAGCAGTACTTC; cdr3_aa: CASSSQDRGLSYEQYF
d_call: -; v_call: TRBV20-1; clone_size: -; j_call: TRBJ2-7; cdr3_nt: TGCAGTGCTAGGGGGGAGGGGGGACACTCCTACGAGCAGTACTTC; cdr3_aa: CSARGEGGHSYEQYF